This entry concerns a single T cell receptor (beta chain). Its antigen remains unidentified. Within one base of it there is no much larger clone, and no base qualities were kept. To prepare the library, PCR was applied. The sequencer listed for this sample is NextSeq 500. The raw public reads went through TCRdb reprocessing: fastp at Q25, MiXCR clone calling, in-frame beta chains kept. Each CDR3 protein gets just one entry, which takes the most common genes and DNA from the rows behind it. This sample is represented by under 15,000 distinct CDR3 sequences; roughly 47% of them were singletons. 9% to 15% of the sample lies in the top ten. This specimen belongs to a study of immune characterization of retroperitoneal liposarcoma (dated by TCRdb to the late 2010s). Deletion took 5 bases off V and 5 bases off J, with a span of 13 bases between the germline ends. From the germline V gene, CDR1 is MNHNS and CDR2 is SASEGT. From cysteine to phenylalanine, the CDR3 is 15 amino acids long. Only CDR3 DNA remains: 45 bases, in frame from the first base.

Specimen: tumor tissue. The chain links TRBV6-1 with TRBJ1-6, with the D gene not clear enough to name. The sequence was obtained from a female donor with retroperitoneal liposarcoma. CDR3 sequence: CASSLRADNNSPLHF. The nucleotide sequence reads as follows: TGTGCCAGCAGTTTGAGGGCAGATAATAATTCACCCCTCCACTTT.